Following are 10 T cell receptor beta chains from one sample sequenced in a study of untreated major depressive disorder. TCRdb's copy holds only in-frame clones and misses some; the assay was immunoSEQ multiplex PCR. The profile shows nearly 20,000 clones, around 85% of them singletons. Specimen: CD4+ T cells from PBMCs. All receptors derive from a woman in her twenties or thirties in good health.

This sequence joins TRBV28 and TRBJ1-5, with D possibly TRBD1 on 6 matching bases. V was clipped by 5 bases and J by 2 bases, with 22 bases between them. The V gene's germline CDR1 is MDHEN and CDR2 SYDVKM. The CDR3 covers 18 residues. The CDR3 sequence is CASSQLQGRFFGNQPQHF. The CDR3 DNA reads TGTGCCAGCAGTCAGTTACAGGGAAGGTTTTTTGGCAATCAGCCCCAGCATTTT.

V gene TRBV7-9 combines with J gene TRBJ2-4; maybe TRBD1 (5 bases). Germline V gene lookup returns CDR1 SEHNR and CDR2 FQNEAQ (reference sequence). The CDR3 runs to 15 residues. V was clipped by 1 base and J by 5 bases, with 12 bases between them. The CDR3 DNA is TGTGCCAGCAGCTTAGGGGTAGGGGTCCAAAACATTCAGTACTTC. Amino acids: CASSLGVGVQNIQYF.

The gene calls are TRBV6-1 and TRBJ1-2, with 10 bases matching TRBD1. CDR1 is MNHNS, CDR2 SASEGT, per germline. V dropped 2 bases and J dropped 2; count of bases not matched to a gene: 11. This CDR3 has 18 amino acids. The CDR3 region has the DNA TGTGCCAGCAGTGAAAAAAGACAGGGGGCTACACGGAACTATGGCTACACCTTC. Its translation: CASSEKRQGATRNYGYTF.

This chain joins TRBV4-2 and TRBJ2-7, with 9 bases aligning to TRBD2. The CDR3 consists of 15 residues. Germline CDR1 and CDR2: LGHNA and YNFKEQ. V dropped 0 bases and J dropped 0; count of bases not matched to a gene: 0. The CDR3: CASSQETSGSYEQYF. The CDR3, as DNA: TGTGCCAGCAGCCAAGAGACTAGCGGCTCCTACGAGCAGTACTTC.

The J gene is TRBJ2-1, the V gene TRBV13; no reliable D call. The germline V gene encodes CDR1 PRHDT and CDR2 FYEKMQ (reference sequence). Trimming left V 5 bases short and J 0 bases short, with 14 bases between. The CDR3 totals 16 residues. Here the CDR3 reads CASSPRLYDSYNEQFF. CDR3 nucleotide sequence: TGTGCCAGCAGCCCTCGTTTGTACGACTCCTACAATGAGCAGTTCTTC.

The chain employs TRBV6-5 and TRBJ2-7; no firm D call. The germline V gene has CDR1 MNHEY and CDR2 SVGAGI. This CDR3 region has 13 residues. The germline V and J ends were trimmed by 5 bases and 3 bases, with 11 bases remaining between them. The DNA of the CDR3 is TGTGCCAGCAGTAACCCAGGTGGCTACGAGCAGTACTTC. Amino acids: CASSNPGGYEQYF.

The rearrangement joins TRBV28 to TRBJ2-3, with TRBD2 matching 11 bases. The CDR3 contains 16 residues. Per the germline V gene, CDR1 is MDHEN and CDR2 is SYDVKM. V lost 5 bases to trimming and J lost 4 bases; unmatched junction nucleotides: 8. This chain's CDR3 is CASSPLLAGDADTQYF. CDR3 DNA sequence: TGTGCCAGCAGTCCGCTACTAGCGGGAGACGCAGATACGCAGTATTTT.

The V gene is TRBV25-1, the J gene TRBJ1-2, with D unclear. Germline loops: CDR1 MGHDK, CDR2 SYGVNS. The CDR3 runs 18 residues. Trimming stripped 2 bases from V and 4 bases from J, with 23 bases between. CDR3 sequence: CASSESWGGRRLGYGYTF. Written as DNA, the CDR3 is TGTGCCAGCAGTGAAAGTTGGGGTGGTCGGAGGTTAGGCTATGGCTACACCTTC.

The rearrangement uses TRBV6-6 and TRBJ1-2; 10 nucleotides line up with TRBD1. Unmatched junction bases numbered 6, after V lost 6 bases and J lost 2 bases. Germline CDR1 and CDR2: MNHNY and SVGAGI (reference sequence). This CDR3 is built from 15 residues. CDR3 residues: CASRERGQGNYGYTF. The CDR3 bases are TGTGCCAGCAGGGAGCGGGGACAGGGGAACTATGGCTACACCTTC.

This chain joins TRBV1 and TRBJ2-7; the table names TRBD2, a call not compared with the DNA. TRBV1 is described as a pseudogene. The CDR3 is 16 residues long. CDR3 in amino acids: CTSSQKRSGSMNEQYF. In DNA form, the CDR3 reads TGCACCAGCAGCCAAAAGCGAAGCGGGAGTATGAACGAGCAGTACTTC.